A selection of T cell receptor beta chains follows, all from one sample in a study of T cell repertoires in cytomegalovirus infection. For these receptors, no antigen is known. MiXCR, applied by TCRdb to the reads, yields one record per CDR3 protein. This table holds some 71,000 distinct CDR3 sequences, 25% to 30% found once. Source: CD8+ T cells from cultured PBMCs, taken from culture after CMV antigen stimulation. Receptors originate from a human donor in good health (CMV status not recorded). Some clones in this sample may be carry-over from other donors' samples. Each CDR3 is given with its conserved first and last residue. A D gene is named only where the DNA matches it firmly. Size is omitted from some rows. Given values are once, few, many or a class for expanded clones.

CASSQEGTPFYNEQFF	TGCGCCAGCAGCCAAGAGGGGACACCGTTCTACAATGAGCAGTTCTTC	TRBV4-3	TRBJ2-1	-	once
CASSPPRTDTQYF	TGTGCCAGCAGCCCCCCTAGGACAGATACGCAGTATTTT	TRBV12-3/TRBV12-4	TRBJ2-3	-	few
CASSYNGGEKLFF	TGTGCCAGCAGCTATAACGGGGGCGAAAAACTGTTTTTT	TRBV7-2	TRBJ1-4	-	many
CASSLKTSGEQFF	TGTGCTAGCAGCTTGAAGACTAGTGGGGAGCAGTTCTTC	TRBV7-7	TRBJ2-1	-	many
CASSLAGITDTQYF	TGTGCCAGCAGCCTAGCGGGGATCACAGATACGCAGTATTTT	TRBV6-6	TRBJ2-3	TRBD2	-
CASSGLTGAGANVLTF	TGTGCCAGCAGCGGCTTGACAGGGGCTGGGGCCAACGTCCTGACTTTC	TRBV9	TRBJ2-6	TRBD1	once
CASSHPYQETQYF	TGTGCCAGTAGTCACCCTTACCAAGAGACCCAGTACTTC	TRBV19	TRBJ2-5	-	-
CASTREGGSNEQFF	TGTGCCAGCACCCGAGAGGGGGGCAGCAATGAGCAGTTCTTC	TRBV6-6	TRBJ2-1	-	few
CAVLAAPYEQYF	TGTGCCGTGCTAGCGGCCCCCTACGAGCAGTACTTC	TRBV27	TRBJ2-7	TRBD2	few
CASRRTSGGYGTGELFF	TGTGCCAGTAGAAGGACTAGCGGGGGTTATGGCACCGGGGAGCTGTTTTTT	TRBV19	TRBJ2-2	TRBD2	few
CASSLVDGSYGYTF	TGCGCCAGCAGCTTAGTGGACGGGAGCTATGGCTACACCTTC	TRBV5-1	TRBJ1-2	-	few
CSARDRRRTGGEKLFF	TGCAGTGCTAGAGATCGGCGACGGACTGGCGGTGAAAAACTGTTTTTT	TRBV20-1	TRBJ1-4	-	-
CASSSPGQGEYGYTF	TGTGCCAGCAGTTCACCGGGACAGGGAGAATATGGCTACACCTTC	TRBV12-3/TRBV12-4	TRBJ1-2	TRBD1	-
CASSLGLAGTDTQYF	TGTGCCAGCAGCTTGGGACTAGCGGGCACAGATACGCAGTATTTT	TRBV7-3	TRBJ2-3	TRBD2	-
CATLPPASTEAFF	TGTGCCACCCTTCCGCCGGCGAGCACTGAAGCTTTCTTT	TRBV11-2	TRBJ1-1	-	many
CAWTLDRGDYGYTF	TGTGCCTGGACCCTGGACAGGGGTGACTATGGCTACACCTTC	TRBV30	TRBJ1-2	TRBD1	many
CASSYPQETQYF	TGTGCCAGCAGTTACCCCCAAGAGACCCAGTACTTC	TRBV6-2/TRBV6-3	TRBJ2-5	-	few
CASSLTEYGYTF	TGTGCCAGCAGCTTAACCGAATATGGCTACACCTTC	TRBV11-2	TRBJ1-2	-	few
CASRGLAGEHGGELFF	TGTGCCAGCAGGGGACTAGCGGGAGAGCATGGCGGGGAGCTGTTTTTT	TRBV6-2/TRBV6-3	TRBJ2-2	TRBD2	-
CASSSIGTAFYGYTF	TGTGCCAGCAGTTCCATCGGGACAGCCTTTTATGGCTACACCTTC	TRBV6-5	TRBJ1-2	TRBD1	-
CASSFGTGGFEQYF	TGTGCCAGCAGCTTCGGGACAGGGGGCTTTGAGCAGTACTTC	TRBV7-6	TRBJ2-7	TRBD1	few
CASSAGQSTGELFF	TGTGCCAGCAGTGCGGGACAGTCCACCGGGGAGCTGTTTTTT	TRBV28	TRBJ2-2	-	-
CASSLGQGDEKLFF	TGTGCCAGCAGCTTAGGACAGGGGGATGAAAAACTGTTTTTT	TRBV7-3	TRBJ1-4	TRBD1	-
CASSMTGVHSEAFF	TGTGCCAGCAGTATGACAGGGGTTCACTCTGAAGCTTTCTTT	TRBV27	TRBJ1-1	TRBD1	-
CASSLGGRPVVNTEAFF	TGCGCCAGCAGCTTGGGGGGACGCCCCGTTGTTAACACTGAAGCTTTCTTT	TRBV5-1	TRBJ1-1	-	-
CASSLAGSAREQFF	TGTGCCAGCAGTTTGGCCGGATCGGCTAGGGAGCAGTTCTTC	TRBV27	TRBJ2-1	-	few
CASRPDRGGEKLFF	TGTGCCAGTAGACCGGACAGGGGAGGCGAAAAACTGTTTTTT	TRBV19	TRBJ1-4	TRBD1	-
CASSPGLDNEQFF	TGTGCCAGCAGTCCGGGACTGGACAATGAGCAGTTCTTC	TRBV6-2/TRBV6-3	TRBJ2-1	-	few
CASSLGSGGAGETQYF	TGTGCCAGCAGCTTAGGTAGCGGGGGGGCCGGGGAGACCCAGTACTTC	TRBV7-9	TRBJ2-5	TRBD2	-
CASTPTAPVAGELFF	TGTGCCAGCACCCCAACCGCTCCGGTCGCCGGGGAGCTGTTTTTT	TRBV7-9	TRBJ2-2	-	-
CAWSFSGPSQPQHF	TGTGCCTGGAGTTTCAGCGGTCCCAGTCAGCCCCAGCATTTT	TRBV30	TRBJ1-5	-	-
CASSLLKASETGELFF	TGTGCCAGCAGCCTCCTTAAAGCCAGCGAGACCGGGGAGCTGTTTTTT	TRBV7-6	TRBJ2-2	-	-
CANQQGGGVRSNQPQHF	TGTGCCAACCAACAGGGGGGAGGTGTAAGAAGCAATCAGCCCCAGCATTTT	TRBV6-4	TRBJ1-5	TRBD1	few
CASSWPAAAGDTEAFF	TGTGCCAGCAGTTGGCCAGCCGCCGCGGGTGACACTGAAGCTTTCTTT	TRBV6-1	TRBJ1-1	-	-
CASSVEAGGPKETQYF	TGTGCCAGCAGCGTAGAAGCGGGGGGCCCCAAAGAGACCCAGTACTTC	TRBV9	TRBJ2-5	TRBD2	many
CASSPSFAEGYTQYF	TGTGCCAGCAGCCCGAGTTTTGCTGAAGGATATACGCAGTATTTT	TRBV7-9	TRBJ2-3	-	few
CASSYYNTASNQPQHF	TGTGCCAGCAGTTATTACAACACAGCGTCTAATCAGCCCCAGCATTTT	TRBV7-8	TRBJ1-5	-	many
CASRWGTDTQYF	TGTGCCAGTCGATGGGGCACAGATACGCAGTATTTT	TRBV11-2	TRBJ2-3	-	-
CASSFNGGETQYF	TGTGCCAGCAGCTTTAACGGGGGAGAGACCCAGTACTTC	TRBV5-4	TRBJ2-5	-	-
CASSLEWRTGVTGELFF	TGTGCCAGCAGCTTAGAGTGGAGGACAGGGGTCACCGGGGAGCTGTTTTTT	TRBV7-9	TRBJ2-2	TRBD1	once
CASSYGGQGGEKLFF	TGTGCCAGCAGCTATGGGGGACAGGGTGGGGAAAAACTGTTTTTT	TRBV7-2	TRBJ1-4	TRBD1	-
CASSDGRENQPQHF	TGTGCCAGCAGTGATGGCAGGGAAAATCAGCCCCAGCATTTT	TRBV2	TRBJ1-5	-	few